A selection of T cell receptor beta chains follows, all from one sample in a study of T cell responses to AZD1222 COVID-19 vaccine. Sequencing used immunoSEQ multiplex PCR; TCRdb keeps in-frame clones, though not all of them. The sample carries roughly 120,000 clones, just over 85% recorded once. The sequencing here drew on peripheral blood, taken on day 0 of AZD1222 vaccination. Receptors were obtained from an adult in good health. Both conserved end residues are part of each CDR3. Fields, in order: J gene, V gene, clone size, D gene, CDR3 protein, CDR3 DNA. D genes are given only for firm matches. Size is omitted from some rows. Given values are once, few, many or a class for expanded clones.

TRBJ2-7,TRBV6-5,NA,TRBD1,CASRRDREPDEQYF,TGTGCCAGCAGACGGGACAGGGAGCCCGACGAGCAGTACTTC
TRBJ2-1,TRBV10-3,NA,TRBD2,CATEGTSPYNEQFF,TGTGCCACTGAAGGGACTAGTCCCTACAATGAGCAGTTCTTC
TRBJ1-1,TRBV7-2,NA,NA,CASSSGRGASEAFF,TGTGCCAGCAGCTCGGGACGGGGGGCCTCTGAAGCTTTCTTT
TRBJ1-5,TRBV21-1,few,NA,CASAQGAIQPQHF,TGTGCCAGTGCTCAGGGGGCCATTCAGCCCCAGCATTTT
TRBJ2-5,TRBV20-1,NA,NA,CSAERETQYF,TGCAGTGCAGAACGTGAGACCCAGTACTTC
TRBJ2-2,TRBV2,few,NA,CASTQGQGYTGELFF,TGTGCCAGCACCCAAGGGCAGGGGTACACCGGGGAGCTGTTTTTT
TRBJ1-2,TRBV6-5,NA,NA,CASSFGGGYGYTF,TGTGCCAGCAGTTTCGGGGGCGGCTATGGCTACACCTTC
TRBJ1-3,TRBV19,NA,NA,CASSAGTSGNTIYF,TGTGCCAGTAGTGCCGGAACCTCTGGAAACACCATATATTTT
TRBJ2-3,TRBV24-1,NA,NA,CATSEDWGTDTQYF,TGTGCCACCAGTGAGGACTGGGGCACAGATACGCAGTATTTT
TRBJ2-3,TRBV6-5,NA,NA,CASKAGVATDTQYF,TGTGCCAGCAAAGCGGGCGTTGCGACAGATACGCAGTATTTT
TRBJ1-2,TRBV29-1,once,NA,CSASSQGFNYGYTF,TGCAGCGCATCCTCACAAGGGTTTAACTATGGCTACACCTTC
TRBJ2-7,TRBV6-4,NA,TRBD1,CASSPLGRGQGLSSYEQYF,TGTGCCAGCAGTCCACTGGGTCGGGGACAGGGTTTGAGCTCCTACGAGCAGTACTTC
TRBJ1-2,TRBV3-1/TRBV3-2,NA,TRBD1,CASSALTGGHGYTF,TGTGCCAGCAGCGCCCTAACAGGGGGCCACGGCTACACCTTC
TRBJ1-1,TRBV7-3,NA,NA,CASSFTAEAFF,TGTGCCAGCAGCTTTACGGCTGAAGCTTTCTTT
TRBJ1-2,TRBV10-3,once,NA,CAISGQGDYGYTF,TGTGCCATCAGTGGGCAGGGTGACTATGGCTACACCTTC